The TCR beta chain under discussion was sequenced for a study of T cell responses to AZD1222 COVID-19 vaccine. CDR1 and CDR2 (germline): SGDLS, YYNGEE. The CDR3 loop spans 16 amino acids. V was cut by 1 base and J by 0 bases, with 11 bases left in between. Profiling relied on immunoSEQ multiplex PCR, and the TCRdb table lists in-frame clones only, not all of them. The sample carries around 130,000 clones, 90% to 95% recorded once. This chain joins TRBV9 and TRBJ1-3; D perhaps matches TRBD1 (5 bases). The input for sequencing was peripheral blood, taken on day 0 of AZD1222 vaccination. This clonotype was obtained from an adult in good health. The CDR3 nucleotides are TGTGCCAGCAGCGTAACCTCCAGGGTCTCTGGAAACACCATATATTTT. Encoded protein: CASSVTSRVSGNTIYF. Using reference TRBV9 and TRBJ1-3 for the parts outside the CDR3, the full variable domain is DSGVTQTPKHLITATGQRVTLRCSPRSGDLSVYWYQQSLDQGLQFLIQYYNGEERAKGNILERFSAQQFPDLHSELNLSSLELGDSALYFCASSVTSRVSGNTIYFGEGSWLTVV.